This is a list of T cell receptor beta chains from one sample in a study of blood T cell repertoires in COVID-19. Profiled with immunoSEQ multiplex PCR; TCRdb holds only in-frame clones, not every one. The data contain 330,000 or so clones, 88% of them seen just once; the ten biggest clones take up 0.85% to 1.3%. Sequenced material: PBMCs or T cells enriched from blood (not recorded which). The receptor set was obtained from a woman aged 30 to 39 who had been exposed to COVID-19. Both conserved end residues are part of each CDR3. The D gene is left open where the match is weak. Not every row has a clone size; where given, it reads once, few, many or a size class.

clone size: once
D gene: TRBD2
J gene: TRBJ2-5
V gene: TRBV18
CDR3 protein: CASSPGAGGQETQYF
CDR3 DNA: TGTGCCAGCTCACCAGGCGCGGGGGGACAAGAGACCCAGTACTTC

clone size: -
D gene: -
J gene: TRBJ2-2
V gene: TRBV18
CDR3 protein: CASSPYSQGTGELFF
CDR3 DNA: TGTGCCAGCTCACCATATAGCCAGGGCACCGGGGAGCTGTTTTTT

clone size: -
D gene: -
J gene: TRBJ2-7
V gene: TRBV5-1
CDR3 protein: CASSPAPQPYEQYF
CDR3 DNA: TGCGCCAGCAGCCCGGCCCCACAGCCCTACGAGCAGTACTTC

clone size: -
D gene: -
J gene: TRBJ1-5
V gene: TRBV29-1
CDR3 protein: CSVEAGINQPQHF
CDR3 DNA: TGCAGCGTTGAAGCAGGGATCAATCAGCCCCAGCATTTT

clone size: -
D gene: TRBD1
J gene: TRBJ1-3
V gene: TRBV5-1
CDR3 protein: CASSLGQGATGNTIYF
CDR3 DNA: TGCGCCAGCAGCTTGGGACAGGGGGCTACTGGAAACACCATATATTTT

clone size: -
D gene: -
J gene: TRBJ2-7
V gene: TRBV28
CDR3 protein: CASSLSGWTARDYEQYF
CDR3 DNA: TGTGCCAGCAGTTTATCGGGGTGGACGGCCCGGGACTACGAGCAGTACTTC

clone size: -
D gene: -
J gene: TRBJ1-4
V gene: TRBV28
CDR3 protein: CASHSGRGMFF
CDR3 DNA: TGTGCCAGCCATAGTGGGCGGGGAATGTTTTTT

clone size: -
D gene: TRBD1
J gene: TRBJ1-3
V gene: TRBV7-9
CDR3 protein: CASSYVTGGAGNTIYF
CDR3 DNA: TGTGCCAGCAGCTACGTAACAGGGGGAGCTGGAAACACCATATATTTT

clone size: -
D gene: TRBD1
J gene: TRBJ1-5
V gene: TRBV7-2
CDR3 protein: CASSATGPNQPQHF
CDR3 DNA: TGTGCCAGCAGCGCGACAGGGCCTAATCAGCCCCAGCATTTT

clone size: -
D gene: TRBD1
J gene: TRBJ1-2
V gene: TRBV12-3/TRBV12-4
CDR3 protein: CASSRTGFDGYTF
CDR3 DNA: TGTGCCAGCAGTAGGACAGGGTTTGACGGCTACACCTTC

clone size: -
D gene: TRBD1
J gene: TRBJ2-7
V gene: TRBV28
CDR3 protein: CASRTGDEPYEQYF
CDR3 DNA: TGTGCCAGCAGGACAGGGGACGAGCCCTACGAGCAGTACTTC

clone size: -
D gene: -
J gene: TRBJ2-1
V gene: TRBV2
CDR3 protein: CASSRSNEQFF
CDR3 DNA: TGTGCCAGCAGTCGTTCCAATGAGCAGTTCTTC

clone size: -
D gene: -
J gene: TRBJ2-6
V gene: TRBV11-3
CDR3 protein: CASSSRDSGANVLTF
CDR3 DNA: TGTGCCAGCAGCTCCAGGGACTCTGGGGCCAACGTCCTGACTTTC

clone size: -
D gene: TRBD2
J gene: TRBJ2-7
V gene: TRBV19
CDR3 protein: CASSIEALGGRTGEQYF
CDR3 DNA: TGTGCCAGTAGTATAGAGGCCCTCGGCGGGAGAACTGGGGAGCAGTACTTC

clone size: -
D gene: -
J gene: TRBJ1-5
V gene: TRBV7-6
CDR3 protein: CASSLDSNSNQPQHF
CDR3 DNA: TGTGCCAGCAGCTTAGACAGCAATAGCAATCAGCCCCAGCATTTT

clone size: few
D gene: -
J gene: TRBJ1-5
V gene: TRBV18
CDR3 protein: CASSPYRDNQPQHF
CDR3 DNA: TGTGCCAGCTCACCGTACAGGGACAATCAGCCCCAGCATTTT

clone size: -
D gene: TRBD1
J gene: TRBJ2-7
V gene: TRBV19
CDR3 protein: CASSLGQGTYEQYF
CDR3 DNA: TGTGCCAGTAGTCTCGGACAGGGTACCTACGAGCAGTACTTC

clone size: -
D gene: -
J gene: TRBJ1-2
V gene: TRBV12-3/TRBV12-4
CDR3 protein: CASSPQSLSGYTF
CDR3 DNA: TGTGCCAGCAGTCCTCAGTCCCTTTCGGGCTACACCTTC

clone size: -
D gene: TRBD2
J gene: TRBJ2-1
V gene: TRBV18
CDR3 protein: CASSPPLAGGSYNEQFF
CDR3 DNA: TGTGCCAGCTCACCACCGCTAGCGGGAGGGTCCTACAATGAGCAGTTCTTC

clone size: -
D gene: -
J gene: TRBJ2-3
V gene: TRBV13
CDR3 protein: CASSLEGGTDTQYF
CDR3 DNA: TGTGCCAGCAGCTTAGAGGGGGGCACAGATACGCAGTATTTT

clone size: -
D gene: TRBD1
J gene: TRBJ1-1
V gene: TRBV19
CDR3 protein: CASSIGLDRVNTEAFF
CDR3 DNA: TGTGCCAGTAGTATAGGCTTGGACAGGGTGAACACTGAAGCTTTCTTT

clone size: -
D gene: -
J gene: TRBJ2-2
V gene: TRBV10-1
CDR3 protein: CASSAGHLNTGELFF
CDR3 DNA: TGCGCCAGCAGTGCGGGACACCTGAACACCGGGGAGCTGTTTTTT

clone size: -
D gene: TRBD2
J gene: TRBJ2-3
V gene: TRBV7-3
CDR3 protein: CASSAGLAGGVDTQYF
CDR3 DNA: TGTGCCAGCAGCGCCGGACTAGCGGGAGGGGTGGATACGCAGTATTTT

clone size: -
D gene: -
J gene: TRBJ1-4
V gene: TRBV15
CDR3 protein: CATSSRGGARPNEKLFF
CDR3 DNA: TGTGCCACCAGCTCCCGGGGGGGGGCCCGCCCTAATGAAAAACTGTTTTTT

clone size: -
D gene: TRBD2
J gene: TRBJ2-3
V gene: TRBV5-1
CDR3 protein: CASSLVRLAGAPTADTQYF
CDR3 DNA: TGCGCCAGCAGCTTGGTCCGACTAGCGGGAGCCCCAACTGCAGATACGCAGTATTTT